This T cell receptor beta chain appears in the sequencing data of a study of T cells after yellow fever vaccination. On the study more broadly: Any fraction with a low cell number was prepared using SMART-Seq v4 Ultra Low Input.

Looked up from germline, CDR1 is SGHTA and CDR2 is FQGNSA. The CDR3 runs 15 residues. Trimming took 6 bases from V and 0 from J, leaving 9 bases between them. Template switching with 5'RACE generated the TCR cDNA and added a universal primer site and UMIs. TCRdb recomputed calls from the 5' RACE reads with MiXCR, one row per CDR3 protein. The sample has a few hundred thousand distinct CDR3 sequences, about 10% seen once. General study results and limits: Reappearing after the booster were most of the clones from primary vaccination (roughly 95% CD4, about 87% CD8). Weaker, the secondary response peaked sooner, at day 5 versus 15.

This clonotype was counted a few times. What it recognizes is unknown. The sequencing used CD4+ T cells sorted from PBMCs, collected 5 days after the yellow fever booster vaccination. The source of this sequence is a young man who received the YFV17D yellow fever vaccine. The chain couples TRBV7-2 to TRBJ2-6; D unresolved. DNA of the CDR3: TGTGCCAGCAGTCCCGGTTACTCTGGGGCCAACGTCCTGACTTTC. Translating it yields CASSPGYSGANVLTF. The full variable domain, rest sourced from reference TRBV7-2 and TRBJ2-6, is GAGVSQSPSNKVTEKGKDVELRCDPISGHTALYWYRQSLGQGLEFLIYFQGNSAPDKSGLPSDRFSAERTGGSVSTLTIQRTQQEDSAVYLCASSPGYSGANVLTFGAGSRLTVL.